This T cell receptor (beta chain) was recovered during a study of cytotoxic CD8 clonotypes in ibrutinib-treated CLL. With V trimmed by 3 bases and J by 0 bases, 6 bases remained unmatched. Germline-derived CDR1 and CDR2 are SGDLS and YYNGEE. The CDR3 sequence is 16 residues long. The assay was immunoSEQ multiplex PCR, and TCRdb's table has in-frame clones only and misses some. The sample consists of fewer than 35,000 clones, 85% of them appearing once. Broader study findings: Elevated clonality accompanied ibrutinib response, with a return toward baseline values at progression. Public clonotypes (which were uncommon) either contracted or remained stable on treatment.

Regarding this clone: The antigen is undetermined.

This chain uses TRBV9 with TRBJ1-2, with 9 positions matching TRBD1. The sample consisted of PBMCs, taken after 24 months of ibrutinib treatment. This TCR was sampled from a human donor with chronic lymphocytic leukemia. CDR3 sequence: CASSEGQGLANYGYTF. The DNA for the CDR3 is TGTGCCAGCAGCGAGGGACAGGGTTTGGCTAACTATGGCTACACCTTC.